This T cell receptor beta chain was profiled in a study of beta chain features in type 1 diabetes. Study in general: Examination of sorted cells across all samples involved more than 100,000,000 cells. Study-level findings and limits: Patients with Type 1 diabetes showed moderately but significantly shorter TCRB CDR3s in all four CD4+ subsets.

Concerning this clone: The antigen is not known.

Sequenced material consisted of expressed TCRB transcripts (all of the isolated RNA was reverse transcribed). Generated by immunoSEQ multiplex PCR, the TCRdb table keeps only in-frame clones and is missing some. The table records under 70,000 clones, about 60% of them present only once. The CDR3 spans 16 residues. Germline V gene data show CDR1 as MNHEY and CDR2 as SMNVEV (reference sequence). Each sorted population was over 98% pure. The J gene is TRBJ2-5, the V gene TRBV27, with a tentative D call TRBD2 (6 bases). The J call may be faulty, since TRBJ2-7 better matches the DNA end. Specimen: stem cell memory CD4+ T cells from blood. The TCR comes from a woman aged 30 to 39 with type 1 diabetes. CDR3 region: CASSLKFGGSSYEQYF. The CDR3 region has the DNA TGTGCCAGCAGTTTAAAATTCGGAGGGAGCTCCTACGAGCAGTACTTC.